Presented here are 13 T cell receptor beta chains from one specimen sequenced in a study of regulatory T cells. Amplification used 52 TRBV primers and 13 TRBJ primers. Produced via immunoSEQ multiplex PCR; TCRdb's table is partial and in-frame only. The sample lists 21,000 or so clones; 93% were seen once. Input material: CD8+ T cells sorted from blood. The receptors originated from a child aged 2-9 years with CD3G deficiency.

The CDR3 DNA reads TGTGCCAGCAGTTTTGGTTCTAGCACAGATACGCAGTATTTT. Translation gives CASSFGSSTDTQYF. The chain joins TRBV28 to TRBJ2-3; D remains unclear. V shed 3 bases and J shed 0 bases, with 7 bases lying between them. The germline CDR1 and CDR2 sequences are MDHEN and SYDVKM. The CDR3 length is 14 residues.

As to this clone: The same CDR3 arises from other DNA sequences in this sample as well. This sequence joins TRBV6-1 and TRBJ2-7; 9 nucleotides line up with TRBD1. CDR1 is MNHNS and CDR2 is SASEGT in the germline V gene. The ends lost 2 bases at V and 4 bases at J; junction bases unmatched: 3. The CDR3 sequence is 14 residues long. Here the CDR3 DNA reads TGTGCCAGCAGTGAATTGGACAGGGGTTACGAGCAGTACTTC. Translation: CASSELDRGYEQYF.

The chain employs TRBV6-1 and TRBJ1-5; D may be TRBD1 (5 bases). Germline V gene sequence: CDR1 MNHNS, CDR2 SASEGT. This CDR3 has 14 residues. Deletions cut 4 bases from V and 6 bases from J, with 13 bases between. In DNA form, the CDR3 reads TGTGCCAGCAGTGTCGTGGGGGTAGGTCAGCCCCAGCATTTT. This sequence encodes CASSVVGVGQPQHF.

This rearrangement joins TRBV11-2 to TRBJ2-1, with unresolved D. Germline values: CDR1 SGHAT, CDR2 FQNNGV. V dropped 6 bases and J dropped 4 bases, with 7 bases sitting between them. The CDR3 length is 12 residues. The CDR3 DNA follows: TGTGCCAGCAGTCACGAGTACAATGAGCAGTTCTTC. It yields the protein CASSHEYNEQFF.

The genes are TRBV6-5 and TRBJ2-1; D is unresolved. Trimming removed 2 bases at V and 6 bases at J, with 5 bases between. CDR3 length: 12 amino acids. The germline V gene has CDR1 MNHEY and CDR2 SVGAGI. The CDR3 reads CASSYPLNEQFF. The CDR3 DNA is TGTGCCAGCAGTTACCCCCTCAATGAGCAGTTCTTC.

This sequence joins TRBV1 and TRBJ2-7; TRBD2, the table's D call, lacks a check against the DNA. TRBV1 is given as a pseudogene. The CDR3 is made up of 16 amino acids. CDR3: CTSSRTSGSEYYEQYF. The DNA for the CDR3 is TGCACCAGCAGCCGAACTAGCGGGAGTGAGTACTACGAGCAGTACTTC.

The chain joins TRBV28 to TRBJ2-7, with D perhaps matching TRBD2 (5 bases). The CDR3 consists of 13 residues. CDR1 and CDR2 from the germline V gene are MDHEN and SYDVKM. Trimming shortened V by 8 bases and J by 4 bases, and 15 bases separated the two germline ends. This CDR3 reads CASGGVGVYEQYF. The CDR3 DNA follows: TGTGCCAGCGGAGGAGTGGGAGTATACGAGCAGTACTTC.

V usage is TRBV7-8 and J usage is TRBJ2-3, with D perhaps being TRBD1 or TRBD2 (5 bases each). V shed 2 bases and J shed 4 bases, with 13 bases lying between them. Germline CDR1 is SGHVS and CDR2 is FQNEAQ. This CDR3 comprises 15 residues. The CDR3 sequence is CASSLYLRGADTQYF. The CDR3 DNA reads as TGTGCCAGCAGCTTATATTTGAGGGGCGCAGATACGCAGTATTTT.

V and J are TRBV28 and TRBJ2-7, with TRBD2 matching 7 bases. This CDR3 contains 15 residues. Germline CDR1 and CDR2: MDHEN and SYDVKM. Unmatched junction bases numbered 8, after V lost 5 bases and J lost 1 base. For the CDR3, the DNA is TGTGCCAGCAGTCCTATAGCGGGCCCTTCCTACGAGCAGTACTTC. Residues: CASSPIAGPSYEQYF.

The J gene is TRBJ2-1, the V gene TRBV5-1; D possibly uses TRBD1 or TRBD2 (7 bases each). Germline lookup yields CDR1 SGHRS and CDR2 YFSETQ. V was trimmed by 4 bases and J by 0 bases, leaving 29 bases between them. CDR3 length equals 21 residues. CDR3 in amino acids: CASSPGQEGVNGGSSYNEQFF. The DNA for the CDR3 is TGCGCCAGCAGCCCCGGACAGGAGGGTGTAAACGGGGGGAGCTCCTACAATGAGCAGTTCTTC.

The chain links TRBV28 to TRBJ2-7; 9 nucleotides match TRBD2. J was trimmed by 1 base and V by 3 bases; bases with no gene match: 4. Per germline, CDR1 MDHEN and CDR2 SYDVKM. The CDR3 spans 15 residues. The DNA of the CDR3 is TGTGCCAGCAGTTTGGCGGGAGGGCCTTCCTACGAGCAGTACTTC. Translation: CASSLAGGPSYEQYF.

The chain employs TRBV6-6 and TRBJ1-1; no clear D. Per the germline V gene, CDR1 is MNHNY and CDR2 is SVGAGI (reference sequence). This CDR3 contains 12 residues. The V gene lost 2 bases and the J gene lost 7 bases, with 8 bases spanning the gap. The CDR3 coding sequence is TGTGCCAGCAGTTACGTAGGCGATGAAGCTTTCTTT. It is translated as CASSYVGDEAFF.

The genes are TRBV28 and TRBJ1-1; D uncertain. This CDR3 is 12 amino acids long. V was trimmed by 3 bases and J by 5 bases, leaving 7 bases between them. The germline gives CDR1 MDHEN, CDR2 SYDVKM. As DNA, the CDR3 is TGTGCCAGCAGTTTCGCTCGGACTGAAGCTTTCTTT. Protein sequence: CASSFARTEAFF.